The 29 T cell receptor beta chains in this list originate from one sample, sequenced in a study of CD8+CD57+ T cells in acquired aplastic anemia. Genomic DNA constituted the template upon which TCR beta VDJ and CDR3 profiling was performed. MiXCR, applied by TCRdb to the reads, yields one record per CDR3 protein. The table records 400,000 to 450,000 distinct CDR3 sequences, 55% to 75% of them present only once. The sequenced sample was sorted CD4+, CD8+, or CD8+CD57+ T cells (not recorded which) from PBMCs. All receptors come from a human donor in good health, serving as a control.

This sequence joins TRBV10-3 and TRBJ1-5; no firm D call. With 1 base removed from V and 2 bases from J, the gap between germline ends came to 6 bases. Germline assignment: CDR1 ENHRY and CDR2 SYGVKD. The CDR3 spans 14 residues. CDR3 loop: CAISEFLGNQPQHF. CDR3 nucleotides: TGTGCCATCAGTGAGTTCCTTGGCAATCAGCCCCAGCATTTT.

This clonotype was recorded many times. J is TRBJ2-7 and V is TRBV20-1; D is possibly TRBD2 (5 bases). V was clipped by 1 base and J by 0 bases, with 13 bases between them. In germline, CDR1 is DFQATT, CDR2 SNEGSKA (reference sequence). This CDR3 comprises 15 residues. The chain's CDR3 is CSARGGGPYSYEQYF. The CDR3, as DNA: TGCAGTGCTAGAGGAGGCGGGCCGTACTCCTACGAGCAGTACTTC.

The CDR3 here is CASRLDRVGTESPLHF. CDR3 sequence (DNA): TGTGCCAGCAGATTGGACAGGGTGGGTACAGAATCACCCCTCCACTTT. V usage is TRBV7-2 and J usage is TRBJ1-6; 8 nucleotides align to TRBD1. This CDR3 is 16 amino acids long. Germline CDR1 SGHTA, CDR2 FQGNSA. Losses at the gene ends were 6 bases for V and 10 bases for J; bases not matched to a gene: 14.

This chain links TRBV7-9 with TRBJ2-7; D remains ambiguous. The V gene's germline CDR1 is SEHNR and CDR2 FQNEAQ (reference sequence). Between the trimmed V and J ends, which lost 4 bases and 13 bases, there was a span of 26 bases. This CDR3 has 15 residues. CDR3 in DNA: TGTGCCAGCAGCTGGGCAGACAACACTGAAGCTTTCTTTTACTTC. Its protein is CASSWADNTEAFFYF.

This clonotype occurred many times. This rearrangement joins TRBV7-2 to TRBJ1-1; no firm D call. There are 11 residues in the CDR3. V was cut by 11 bases and J by 5 bases, with 12 bases left in between. Germline V gene lookup returns CDR1 SGHTA and CDR2 FQGNSA. CDR3 sequence reads: CALEGGTEAFF. DNA of the CDR3: TGTGCCCTTGAGGGAGGGACTGAAGCTTTCTTT.

This clonotype was seen at least ten times. CDR3 protein: CASSFARGTEAFF. The DNA of the CDR3 is TGTGCCAGCAGTTTTGCTCGGGGGACTGAAGCTTTCTTT. The gene calls are TRBV27 and TRBJ1-1, with a possible D match to TRBD1 (5 bases). V lost 3 bases to trimming and J lost 5 bases, with 10 bases between them. Germline values: CDR1 MNHEY, CDR2 SMNVEV (reference sequence). This CDR3 is built from 13 residues.

This clonotype was counted many times. The chain combines TRBV11-3 with TRBJ2-1; D remains unclear. This CDR3 comprises 11 residues. Trimming left V 3 bases short and J 8 bases short, with 5 bases between. Germline V lookup: CDR1 SGHNT, CDR2 YENEEA. The CDR3: CASSLRDEQFF. The CDR3 bases are TGTGCCAGCAGCTTGAGAGATGAGCAGTTCTTC.

V is TRBV7-2 and J is TRBJ2-5, with D maybe TRBD2 (5 bases). The CDR3 totals 15 residues. Between the trimmed V and J ends, which lost 0 bases and 14 bases, there was a span of 22 bases. The germline CDR1 and CDR2 sequences are SGHTA and FQGNSA. The CDR3 region is CASSLARRTPGSCYF. The CDR3 region has the DNA TGTGCCAGCAGCTTAGCGAGGCGAACACCGGGGAGCTGTTACTTC.

The V gene is TRBV10-3, the J gene TRBJ2-1; D may be TRBD1 or TRBD2 (6 bases each). From germline, CDR1 is ENHRY and CDR2 SYGVKD. The CDR3 covers 13 residues. V was cut by 4 bases and J by 12 bases, with 16 bases left in between. CDR3 amino acids: CAISVGGTLRQFF. As DNA, the CDR3 is TGTGCCATCAGTGTAGGGGGGACCCTAAGGCAGTTCTTC.

The V gene is TRBV12-3 or TRBV12-4, the J gene TRBJ2-7; no definite D call. The CDR3 has 12 amino acids. Trimming stripped 5 bases from V and 3 bases from J, with 8 bases between. The CDR3 DNA is TGTGCCAGCAGTGTCACCCACTACGAGCAGTACTTC. Amino acids: CASSVTHYEQYF.

As regards this clonotype: No conserved phenylalanine or tryptophan ends this CDR3, so it is likely a read error. The DNA is left out, because the CDR3 cannot be placed on it with certainty; the CDR3 is given as TCRdb lists it. This chain links TRBV15 with TRBJ1-1. The CDR3 length is 16 residues, termini included. Germline V gives CDR1 LNHNV, CDR2 YYDKDF (reference sequence). The chain's CDR3 is CATSEDGRAGWLESVE.

As to this clonotype: A read error may account for a junction end that differs from germline. The chain is built from TRBV7-2 and TRBJ1-2; tentatively, D is TRBD1 (5 bases). The CDR3 totals 14 residues. Germline CDR1 is SGHTA and CDR2 is FQGNSA. This chain's CDR3 is CASSSFKGIYGDTF. DNA for the CDR3: TGTGCCAGCAGTAGCTTTAAGGGGATCTATGGCGACACCTTC. The variable domain in full, completed from reference TRBV7-2 and TRBJ1-2, reads GAGVSQSPSNKVTEKGKDVELRCDPISGHTALYWYRQSLGQGLEFLIYFQGNSAPDKSGLPSDRFSAERTGGSVSTLTIQRTQQEDSAVYLCASSSFKGIYGDTFGSGTRLTVV.

This clonotype was picked up one time. The junction differs from germline at one of its ends, possibly a read error. The chain combines TRBV24-1 with TRBJ2-7; 9 bases line up with TRBD1. The V gene's germline CDR1 is KGHDR and CDR2 SFDVKD. The length of the CDR3 is 13 residues. CDR3 region: CATSRTGDYEQCF. The CDR3 region has the DNA TGTGCCACCAGTAGGACAGGGGACTACGAGCAGTGCTTC.

As for this clonotype: This CDR3 is missing its conserved last phenylalanine or tryptophan, likely due to a read error. The chain uses TRBV14 and TRBJ1-1, with D uncertain. The CDR3 spans 14 residues. CDR1 and CDR2 (germline): SGHDN, FVKESK. CDR3 DNA: TGCGCCAGCAGGTTAGACCCATTGAACACTGAAGCTTTCCTT. It yields the protein CASRLDPLNTEAFL.

This clonotype has just one count. This chain joins TRBV20-1 and TRBJ1-5, with a tentative D call TRBD1 (5 bases). This CDR3 has 14 amino acids. The germline gives CDR1 DFQATT, CDR2 SNEGSKA (reference sequence). The V end was cut by 4 bases, the J end by 4 bases, with 14 bases between. The chain's CDR3 is CSATAGSGNQPQHF. The CDR3 DNA sequence: TGCAGTGCTACGGCAGGGTCGGGGAATCAGCCCCAGCATTTT.

This chain joins TRBV11-2 and TRBJ1-6; the D is unclear. V lost 3 bases, J lost 7 bases, and 10 bases lay in between. Germline V gives CDR1 SGHAT, CDR2 FQNNGV. The CDR3 runs 14 residues. In nucleotides, the CDR3 is TGTGCCAGCAGCTTCGCCGCGACGAATTCACCCCTCCACTTT. Residues: CASSFAATNSPLHF.

This rearrangement joins TRBV2 to TRBJ2-7; D is possibly TRBD2 (7 bases). V was clipped by 6 bases and J by 0 bases, with 12 bases between them. Looked up from germline, CDR1 is SNHLY and CDR2 is FYNNEI. The CDR3 extends over 14 amino acids. The DNA of the CDR3 is TGTGCCAGCAGGGGGGGGGCGGGCTCCTACGAGCAGTACTTC. Translated: CASRGGAGSYEQYF.

This clonotype has a count of ten or more. V usage is TRBV10-3 and J usage is TRBJ1-1, with 7 bases fitting TRBD1. CDR1 and CDR2 (germline): ENHRY, SYGVKD. V was clipped by 1 base and J by 2 bases; unmatched bases: 10. The CDR3 spans 17 residues. The CDR3 DNA reads as TGTGCCATCAGTGAGTTTAAGGGGGCAGACGTTAACACTGAAGCTTTCTTT. Amino acids: CAISEFKGADVNTEAFF.

The V call is TRBV20-1, the J call TRBJ2-7; no reliable D call. V lost 6 bases, J lost 2 bases, and 20 bases lay in between. Germline V gene sequence: CDR1 DFQATT, CDR2 SNEGSKA (reference sequence). This CDR3 region has 15 residues. This CDR3 reads CSAQVQTGGPYEQYF. The CDR3 bases are TGCAGTGCCCAAGTACAGACTGGCGGACCCTACGAGCAGTACTTC.

This clonotype was detected ten times or more. This rearrangement joins TRBV5-1 to TRBJ2-2; D may correspond to TRBD1 or TRBD2 (5 bases each). Germline V gene data show CDR1 as SGHRS and CDR2 as YFSETQ. This CDR3 contains 16 residues. V dropped 4 bases and J dropped 0 bases, with 13 bases sitting between them. CDR3: CASSPFLGANTGELFF. In nucleotides, the CDR3 is TGCGCCAGCAGCCCTTTTCTGGGGGCGAACACCGGGGAGCTGTTTTTT. The full variable domain, in which reference TRBV5-1 and TRBJ2-2 provide the parts outside the CDR3, is KAGVTQTPRYLIKTRGQQVTLSCSPISGHRSVSWYQQTPGQGLQFLFEYFSETQRNKGNFPGRFSGRQFSNSRSEMNVSTLELGDSALYLCASSPFLGANTGELFFGEGSRLTVL.

A few counts support this clonotype. The V call is TRBV15, the J call TRBJ2-5; tentatively, D is TRBD1 (5 bases). CDR1 is LNHNV, CDR2 YYDKDF, per germline (reference sequence). Trimming left V 0 bases short and J 4 bases short, with 12 bases between. The CDR3 has 15 amino acids. DNA for the CDR3: TGTGCCACCAGCAGAGAACAGGAGAGTCGAGAGACCCAGTACTTC. Protein sequence: CATSREQESRETQYF.

The V call is TRBV11-2, the J call TRBJ2-3; 9 bases agree with TRBD1. Germline lookup yields CDR1 SGHAT and CDR2 FQNNGV. The CDR3 spans 22 residues. V lost 0 bases to trimming and J lost 0 bases; unmatched junction nucleotides: 19. The CDR3, as DNA: TGTGCCAGCAGCTTAGAGGTCCGCTGCGTTGAAGGGGGACAGGGAAGCACAGATACGCAGTATTTT. This encodes CASSLEVRCVEGGQGSTDTQYF.

As for this clonotype: One end of the junction does not line up with germline, which may come from a read error. The chain employs TRBV7-4 and TRBJ1-6; D call uncertain. Germline V CDR1 and CDR2: SGHVT, SQSDAQ. The CDR3 spans 15 residues. DNA for the CDR3: TGTGCCAGCAGCGTAGTGAGCTCACCGATTTCACCCTTCCACTTT. Translation gives CASSVVSSPISPFHF.

The chain couples TRBV7-2 to TRBJ1-5; D is unresolved. The ends were cut back, 4 bases at V and 4 bases at J, with 14 bases in the middle. Germline V gene sequence: CDR1 SGHTA, CDR2 FQGNSA. This CDR3 comprises 15 residues. In nucleotides, the CDR3 is TGTGCCAGCAGCTGGGTGTTCCAGGTGAATCAGCCCCAGCATTTT. Amino acids: CASSWVFQVNQPQHF.

This clonotype was picked up one time. This chain uses TRBV19 with TRBJ1-2; 7 bases agree with TRBD1. Germline CDR1 and CDR2: LNHDA and SQIVND (reference sequence). J gave up 8 bases and V 9 bases, and 18 bases lay outside the gene matches. This CDR3 region has 15 residues. The CDR3 protein is CASTQHREGAEGYTF. The CDR3 DNA is TGTGCCAGCACCCAACACCGGGAGGGGGCCGAAGGCTACACCTTC.

The chain employs TRBV7-9 and TRBJ2-5; D is perhaps TRBD2 (5 bases). This CDR3 is 15 amino acids long. CDR1 is SEHNR and CDR2 is FQNEAQ in the germline V gene (reference sequence). Trimming pared 2 bases from V and 14 bases from J, leaving 24 bases between. The CDR3 region has the DNA TGTGCCAGCAGCTTAAGCGGCAACTATGGCGACACCTTCTACTTC. Translating it yields CASSLSGNYGDTFYF. The whole variable domain, filled in from reference TRBV7-9 and TRBJ2-5, reads DTGVSQNPRHKITKRGQNVTFRCDPISEHNRLYWYRQTLGQGPEFLTYFQNEAQLEKSRLLSDRFSAERPKGSFSTLEIQRTEQGDSAMYLCASSLSGNYGDTFYFGPGTRLLVL.

The chain carries TRBV4-3 and TRBJ2-1; 10 bases map to TRBD2. This CDR3 has 14 residues. Unmatched junction bases numbered 12, after V lost 4 bases and J lost 15 bases. The germline gives CDR1 LGHNA, CDR2 YSLEER. The DNA of the CDR3 is TGCGCCAGCAGCCTGGGAGCGGGGGGGCCGAATACGTTCTTC. Amino acid sequence: CASSLGAGGPNTFF.

V usage is TRBV12-3 or TRBV12-4 and J usage is TRBJ1-2; the D gene is possibly TRBD1 (6 bases). This CDR3 has 14 amino acids. Trimming left V 6 bases short and J 4 bases short, with 15 bases between. Written as DNA, the CDR3 is TGTGCCAGCAGGAAACAGGGTTCACCCTATGGCTACACCTTC. Its translation: CASRKQGSPYGYTF.

Comments on this clonotype: No conserved phenylalanine or tryptophan is present at the end of the CDR3, so a read error is the likely explanation. No DNA is shown, since the ends of the CDR3 on it are uncertain; the CDR3 is the one TCRdb lists. V gene TRBV10-2 combines with J gene TRBJ1-2; the table names TRBD1, a call not compared with the DNA. Germline values: CDR1 WSHSY, CDR2 SAAADI. The CDR3 totals 13 residues, both ends included. The CDR3 region is CASRQGTANDYNT.